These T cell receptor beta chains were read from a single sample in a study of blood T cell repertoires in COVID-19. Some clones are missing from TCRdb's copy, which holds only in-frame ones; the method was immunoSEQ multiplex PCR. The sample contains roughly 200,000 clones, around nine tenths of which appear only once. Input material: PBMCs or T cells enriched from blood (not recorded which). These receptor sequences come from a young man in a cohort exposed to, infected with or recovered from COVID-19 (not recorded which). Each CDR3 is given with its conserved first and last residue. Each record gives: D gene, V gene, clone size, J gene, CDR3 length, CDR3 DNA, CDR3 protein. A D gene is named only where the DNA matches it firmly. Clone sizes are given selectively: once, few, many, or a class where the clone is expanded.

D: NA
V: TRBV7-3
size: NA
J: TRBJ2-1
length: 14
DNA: TGTGCCAGCAGCTCCCCGGACTCCCAAAATGAGCAGTTCTTC
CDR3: CASSSPDSQNEQFF

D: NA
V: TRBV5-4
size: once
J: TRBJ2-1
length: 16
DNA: TGTGCCAGCAGCTTGCTTTCGGGTGCCTCCTACAATGAGCAGTTCTTC
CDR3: CASSLLSGASYNEQFF

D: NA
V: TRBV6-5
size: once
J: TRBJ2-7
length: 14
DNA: TGTGCCAGCAGTTACCGGGGGGCCCAGCGAGAGCAGTACTTC
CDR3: CASSYRGAQREQYF

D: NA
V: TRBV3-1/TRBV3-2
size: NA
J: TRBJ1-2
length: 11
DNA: TGTGCCAGCAGCCATAGCTATGGCTACACCTTC
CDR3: CASSHSYGYTF

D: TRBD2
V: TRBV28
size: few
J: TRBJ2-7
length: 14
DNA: TGTGCCAGCCGGACTAGCGGGAGTTCTAGGGAGCAGTACTTC
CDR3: CASRTSGSSREQYF

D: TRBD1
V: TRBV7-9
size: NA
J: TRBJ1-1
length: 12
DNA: TGTGCCGGACAGGGGCAGTACACTGAAGCTTTCTTT
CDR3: CAGQGQYTEAFF

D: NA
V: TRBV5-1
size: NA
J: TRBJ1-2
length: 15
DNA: TGCGCCAGCAGCTTCGGACAGAAGGCTAACTATGGCTACACCTTC
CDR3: CASSFGQKANYGYTF

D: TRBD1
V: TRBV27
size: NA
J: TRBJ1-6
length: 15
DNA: TGTGCCAGCAGGCTACAGGGGGTGGTAAATTCACCCCTCCACTTT
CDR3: CASRLQGVVNSPLHF

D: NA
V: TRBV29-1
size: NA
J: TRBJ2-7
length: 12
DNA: TGCAGCGTTGGTGTCCTAGCGTACGAGCAGTACTTC
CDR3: CSVGVLAYEQYF

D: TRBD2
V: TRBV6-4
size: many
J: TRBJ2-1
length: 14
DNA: TGTGCCAGCAGCGGGACTAGCGGCGCCAATGAGCAGTTCTTC
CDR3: CASSGTSGANEQFF

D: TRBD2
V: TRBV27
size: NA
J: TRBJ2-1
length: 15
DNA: TGTGCCAGCAGTCTAGCGGGGGCTTGGTACAATGAGCAGTTCTTC
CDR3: CASSLAGAWYNEQFF

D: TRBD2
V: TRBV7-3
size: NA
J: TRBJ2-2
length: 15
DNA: TGTGCCAGCAGCCCAGCGGGAGAGAACACCGGGGAGCTGTTTTTT
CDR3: CASSPAGENTGELFF

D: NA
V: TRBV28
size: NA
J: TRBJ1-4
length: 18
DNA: TGTGCCAGCAGTGACAGTTCCCGGCCAGGACCAACTAATGAAAAACTGTTTTTT
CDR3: CASSDSSRPGPTNEKLFF

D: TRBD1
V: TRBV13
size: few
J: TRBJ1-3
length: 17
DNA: TGTGCCAGCAGCTTAGGTGTGGGCAGGGGGTATGGAAACACCATATATTTT
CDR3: CASSLGVGRGYGNTIYF

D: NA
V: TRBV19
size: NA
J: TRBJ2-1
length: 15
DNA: TGTGCCAGTAGTATCAATGGCGGATCCCTTAATGAGCAGTTCTTC
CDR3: CASSINGGSLNEQFF

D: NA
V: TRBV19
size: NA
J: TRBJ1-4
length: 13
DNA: TGTGCCAGTAGTATAGTTGCAGGGGAAAAACTGTTTTTT
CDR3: CASSIVAGEKLFF

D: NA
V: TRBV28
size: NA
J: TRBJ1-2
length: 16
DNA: TGTGCCAGCAGTGCCAACGACGTGGGGGCGGACTATGGCTACACCTTC
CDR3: CASSANDVGADYGYTF

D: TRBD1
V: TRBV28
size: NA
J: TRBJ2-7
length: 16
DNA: TGTGCCAGCAGTTTTCCCCCAGGGGGAGTCTCCTACGAGCAGTACTTC
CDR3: CASSFPPGGVSYEQYF

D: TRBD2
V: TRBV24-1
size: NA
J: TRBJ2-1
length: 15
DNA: TGTGCCACCAGTGCCTGGGATAGCGGGGGTGGTGAGCAGTTCTTC
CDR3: CATSAWDSGGGEQFF

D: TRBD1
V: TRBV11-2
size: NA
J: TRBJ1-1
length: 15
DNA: TGTGCCAGCAGCCCCGACAGGGTGCGGAACACTGAAGCTTTCTTT
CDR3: CASSPDRVRNTEAFF

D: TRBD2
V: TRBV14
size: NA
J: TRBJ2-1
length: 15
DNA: TGTGCCAGCAGCCCACTCAGCGGGAGTTACAATGAGCAGTTCTTC
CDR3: CASSPLSGSYNEQFF

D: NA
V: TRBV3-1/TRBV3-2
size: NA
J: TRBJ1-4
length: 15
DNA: TGTGCCAGCAGCCAGTGGAGGGGCTTGGGAGAAAAACTGTTTTTT
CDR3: CASSQWRGLGEKLFF

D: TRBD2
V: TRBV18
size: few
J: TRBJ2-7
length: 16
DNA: TGTGCCAGCTCACCAGATATGAGCGGGGCATCCTACGAGCAGTACTTC
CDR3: CASSPDMSGASYEQYF

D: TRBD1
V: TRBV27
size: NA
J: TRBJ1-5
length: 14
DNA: TGTGCCAGCAGTCTACGGACAGGGCAACAGCCCCAGCATTTT
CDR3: CASSLRTGQQPQHF

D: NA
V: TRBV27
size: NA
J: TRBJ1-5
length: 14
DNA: TGTGCCAGCAGTTTCCGCGGATTGGATCAGCCCCAGCATTTT
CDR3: CASSFRGLDQPQHF

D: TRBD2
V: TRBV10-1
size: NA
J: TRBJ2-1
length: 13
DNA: TGCGCCAGCTCAAGCGGGGGGAACAATGAGCAGTTCTTC
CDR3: CASSSGGNNEQFF

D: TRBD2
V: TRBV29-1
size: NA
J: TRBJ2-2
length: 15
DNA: TGCAGCGTTGAAGTGGGGGCGGGAGGCACCGGGGAGCTGTTTTTT
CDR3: CSVEVGAGGTGELFF

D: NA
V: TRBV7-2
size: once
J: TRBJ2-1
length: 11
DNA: TGTGCCAGCAGCTCGTCCAATGAGCAGTTCTTC
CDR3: CASSSSNEQFF

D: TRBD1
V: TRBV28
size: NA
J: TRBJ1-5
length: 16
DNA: TGTGCCAGCAGTTCGACAGGGTCAGTTAGCAATCAGCCCCAGCATTTT
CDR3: CASSSTGSVSNQPQHF

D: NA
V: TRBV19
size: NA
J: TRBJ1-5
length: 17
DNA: TGTGCCAGTAGTATAGAAGCGGGGTCCTCACCCAATCAGCCCCAGCATTTT
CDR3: CASSIEAGSSPNQPQHF

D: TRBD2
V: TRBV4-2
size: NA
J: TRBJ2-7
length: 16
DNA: TGTGCCAGCAGCCAAGAGGATCTAGCGGGAACCTACGAGCAGTACTTC
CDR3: CASSQEDLAGTYEQYF

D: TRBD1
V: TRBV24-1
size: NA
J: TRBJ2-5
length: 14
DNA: TGTGCCACCAGTGACACCGGGACAGAAGAGACCCAGTACTTC
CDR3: CATSDTGTEETQYF

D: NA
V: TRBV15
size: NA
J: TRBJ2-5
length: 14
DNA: TGTGCCACCAGCAGAGATGTGGGCAAAGAGACCCAGTACTTC
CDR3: CATSRDVGKETQYF

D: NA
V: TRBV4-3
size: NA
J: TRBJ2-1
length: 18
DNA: TGCGCCAGCAGCCAAGAGGGATTAGCTGCTTTAGCGCCCAATGAGCAGTTCTTC
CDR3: CASSQEGLAALAPNEQFF

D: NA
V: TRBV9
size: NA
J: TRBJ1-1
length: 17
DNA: TGTGCCAGCAGCGTAGTCCCCTATTCGGGGGATAACACTGAAGCTTTCTTT
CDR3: CASSVVPYSGDNTEAFF